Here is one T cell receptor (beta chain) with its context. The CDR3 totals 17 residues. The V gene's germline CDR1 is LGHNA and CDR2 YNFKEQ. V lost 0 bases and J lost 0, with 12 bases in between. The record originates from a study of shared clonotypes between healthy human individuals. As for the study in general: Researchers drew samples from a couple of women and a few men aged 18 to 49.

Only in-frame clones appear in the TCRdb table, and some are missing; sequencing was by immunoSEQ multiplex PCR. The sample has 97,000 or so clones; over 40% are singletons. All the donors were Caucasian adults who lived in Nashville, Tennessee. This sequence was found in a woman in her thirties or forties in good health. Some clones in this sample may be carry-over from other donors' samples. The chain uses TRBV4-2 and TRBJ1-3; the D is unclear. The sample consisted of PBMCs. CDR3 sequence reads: CASSQDRTRLSGNTIYF. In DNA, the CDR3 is TGTGCCAGCAGCCAAGATCGGACCAGGCTCTCTGGAAACACCATATATTTT.